Listed below are T cell receptor beta chains from one sample, sequenced in a study of shared clonotypes between healthy human individuals. Sequencing used immunoSEQ multiplex PCR; TCRdb keeps in-frame clones, though not all of them. The top ten clones hold roughly 0.055% of a sample with hundreds of thousands of clones, roughly 97% of them seen once. The sequenced material came from naive CD4+ T cells sorted from blood. Receptors were obtained from a woman in her 30s in good health. Both conserved end residues are part of each CDR3. Fields, in order: D gene, V gene, J gene, clone size, CDR3 protein, CDR3 DNA. A D gene is named only where the DNA matches it firmly. Some rows mark clone size as missing; the rest say once, few, many or name a class of expanded clone.

TRBD2	TRBV9	TRBJ2-5	NA	CASSVTGLAGGTQYF	TGTGCCAGCAGCGTAACGGGACTAGCGGGAGGGACCCAGTACTTC
NA	TRBV10-3	TRBJ2-1	NA	CAISGTGPNEQFF	TGTGCCATCAGTGGAACAGGGCCCAATGAGCAGTTCTTC
NA	TRBV4-1	TRBJ2-3	NA	CASSQPKRRTSTDTQYF	TGCGCCAGCAGCCAACCAAAGAGGAGGACTAGCACAGATACGCAGTATTTT
TRBD2	TRBV15	TRBJ2-1	NA	CATSRDLLAGVVDNEQFF	TGTGCCACCAGCAGAGATTTGCTAGCGGGAGTGGTCGACAATGAGCAGTTCTTC
TRBD1	TRBV2	TRBJ2-7	NA	CASSATGVSYEQYF	TGTGCCAGCAGTGCGACAGGGGTCTCCTACGAGCAGTACTTC
TRBD2	TRBV6-1	TRBJ2-5	NA	CASSGTSGRETQYF	TGTGCCAGCAGTGGGACTAGCGGGAGAGAGACCCAGTACTTC
TRBD1	TRBV19	TRBJ2-2	NA	CASSGRDRNLWTGELFF	TGTGCCAGTAGTGGCCGGGACAGGAATTTATGGACCGGGGAGCTGTTTTTT
NA	TRBV4-1	TRBJ1-3	NA	CASSPELGSYSGNTIYF	TGCGCCAGCAGCCCCGAACTCGGTTCCTACTCTGGAAACACCATATATTTT
NA	TRBV5-1	TRBJ2-7	NA	CASSRGGGLAYEQYF	TGCGCCAGCAGCAGGGGTGGGGGCCTGGCCTACGAGCAGTACTTC
TRBD1	TRBV6-1	TRBJ1-2	NA	CASSGRQGSSGYTF	TGTGCCAGCAGTGGTCGACAGGGCTCGAGTGGCTACACCTTC
NA	TRBV6-5	TRBJ2-3	NA	CATGEDRGTQYF	TGTGCCACCGGGGAGGATCGAGGCACGCAGTATTTT
NA	TRBV28	TRBJ2-7	NA	CASSLRDWGSPYEQYF	TGTGCCAGCAGTTTAAGGGATTGGGGATCGCCCTACGAGCAGTACTTC
NA	TRBV9	TRBJ2-1	NA	CASSVQLGGEQFF	TGTGCCAGCAGCGTACAACTGGGGGGTGAGCAGTTCTTC
NA	TRBV18	TRBJ2-6	NA	CASSPGNRAGANVLTF	TGTGCCAGCTCACCGGGTAACAGGGCCGGGGCCAACGTCCTGACTTTC
TRBD2	TRBV9	TRBJ2-5	NA	CASSVAGGVETQYF	TGTGCCAGCAGCGTAGCGGGAGGGGTGGAGACCCAGTACTTC
TRBD2	TRBV9	TRBJ2-2	NA	CASSVRLAGPGGELFF	TGTGCCAGCAGCGTCCGACTAGCGGGTCCGGGCGGGGAGCTGTTTTTT
NA	TRBV28	TRBJ1-2	NA	CASSPGSYGYTF	TGTGCCAGCAGTCCCGGGAGCTATGGCTACACCTTC
TRBD2	TRBV10-1	TRBJ2-3	NA	CASSFLAGGPDTQYF	TGCGCCAGCAGTTTTCTAGCGGGAGGACCAGATACGCAGTATTTT
NA	TRBV5-1	TRBJ2-5	NA	CASSYGGDRSETQYF	TGCGCCAGCAGCTACGGGGGCGACAGGTCCGAGACCCAGTACTTC
TRBD2	TRBV2	TRBJ2-4	NA	CASSGSGRALAKNIQYF	TGTGCCAGCAGTGGTAGCGGGAGGGCCCTAGCCAAAAACATTCAGTACTTC
NA	TRBV18	TRBJ2-1	once	CASSPPGTGEQFF	TGTGCCAGCTCACCACCGGGGACTGGTGAGCAGTTCTTC
TRBD1	TRBV5-8	TRBJ2-3	NA	CASNLFGTGTDTQYF	TGTGCCAGCAACCTATTCGGGACAGGCACAGATACGCAGTATTTT
NA	TRBV11-3	TRBJ2-1	NA	CASSLTSSHEQFF	TGTGCCAGCAGCTTAACTAGCTCACATGAGCAGTTCTTC
NA	TRBV5-1	TRBJ1-6	NA	CASSPSSYNSPLHF	TGCGCCAGCAGCCCTAGTTCCTATAATTCACCCCTCCACTTT
TRBD1	TRBV11-1	TRBJ1-1	NA	CASSLRDRDTEAFF	TGTGCCAGCAGTTTGAGGGACAGGGACACTGAAGCTTTCTTT
TRBD1	TRBV29-1	TRBJ2-5	NA	CSVEAQGLLGTQYF	TGCAGCGTTGAGGCACAGGGGCTCTTGGGGACCCAGTACTTC
NA	TRBV9	TRBJ1-1	NA	CASSVALLNTEAFF	TGTGCCAGCAGCGTAGCTCTTTTGAACACTGAAGCTTTCTTT
NA	TRBV28	TRBJ1-4	NA	CASSRVTEKLFF	TGTGCCAGCAGTAGGGTGACTGAAAAACTGTTTTTT
NA	TRBV11-2	TRBJ2-3	NA	CASSLALGTDTQYF	TGTGCCAGCAGCTTAGCTTTGGGCACAGATACGCAGTATTTT
TRBD2	TRBV5-1	TRBJ2-1	NA	CASSLPRVAGSHSSYNEQFF	TGCGCCAGCAGCTTGCCCCGAGTAGCGGGGAGCCATTCCTCCTACAATGAGCAGTTCTTC
TRBD1	TRBV10-2	TRBJ1-6	once	CASSESGQGLSPLHF	TGCGCCAGCAGTGAGTCCGGACAGGGTTTGTCACCCCTCCACTTT
TRBD1	TRBV19	TRBJ2-7	NA	CASSIADRGTGEQYF	TGTGCCAGTAGTATAGCCGACAGGGGAACGGGAGAGCAGTACTTC
TRBD2	TRBV9	TRBJ2-2	NA	CASRKREGRNTGELFF	TGTGCCAGCAGAAAGCGGGAGGGCCGGAACACCGGGGAGCTGTTTTTT
NA	TRBV4-2	TRBJ2-3	NA	CASSQEAGPSTDTQYF	TGTGCCAGCAGCCAAGAGGCGGGACCTAGCACAGATACGCAGTATTTT
NA	TRBV5-1	TRBJ2-7	NA	CASSLASGSLNEQYF	TGCGCCAGCAGCTTGGCCTCAGGGAGTCTAAACGAGCAGTACTTC
NA	TRBV7-9	TRBJ1-2	NA	CASSHNLQGGYGYTF	TGTGCCAGCAGTCATAACCTACAGGGAGGCTATGGCTACACCTTC
TRBD1	TRBV6-5	TRBJ1-2	NA	CASSYDRQGRNYGYTF	TGTGCCAGCAGTTACGATAGACAGGGACGTAACTATGGCTACACCTTC
TRBD2	TRBV27	TRBJ2-2	NA	CASSLSSGTSGSTGELFF	TGTGCCAGCAGTTTAAGTAGTGGGACTAGCGGAAGCACCGGGGAGCTGTTTTTT
TRBD1	TRBV6-5	TRBJ2-1	NA	CASRRTGGSGEQFF	TGTGCCAGCAGGAGGACAGGGGGCTCCGGTGAGCAGTTCTTC
TRBD2	TRBV5-1	TRBJ2-7	NA	CASSSRELDEQYF	TGCGCCAGCAGCTCGCGGGAGCTCGACGAGCAGTACTTC
NA	TRBV29-1	TRBJ2-1	NA	CSAPRAYEQFF	TGCAGCGCCCCTAGGGCTTATGAGCAGTTCTTC
NA	TRBV6-5	TRBJ2-2	NA	CASRIQVNTGELFF	TGTGCCAGCAGAATACAGGTGAACACCGGGGAGCTGTTTTTT
NA	TRBV6-7	TRBJ2-7	NA	CASSSPRPVQLQGNSYEQYF	TGTGCCAGCAGTTCACCCCGGCCCGTCCAACTCCAGGGGAACTCCTACGAGCAGTACTTC
TRBD2	TRBV11-2	TRBJ2-5	NA	CASRRTSGSAAETQYF	TGTGCCAGCAGACGCACTAGCGGGAGTGCTGCGGAGACCCAGTACTTC
TRBD1	TRBV18	TRBJ1-4	NA	CASSPGQGPTEKLFF	TGTGCCAGCTCACCCGGACAGGGCCCCACTGAAAAACTGTTTTTT
NA	TRBV28	TRBJ2-7	NA	CASSSIGTSNYEQYF	TGTGCCAGCAGTTCAATAGGGACAAGTAACTACGAGCAGTACTTC
TRBD2	TRBV19	TRBJ2-1	NA	CASSIGGRSYNEQFF	TGTGCCAGTAGTATTGGCGGGAGGTCCTACAATGAGCAGTTCTTC
TRBD1	TRBV2	TRBJ1-1	NA	CASRQGALRMNTEAFF	TGTGCCAGTCGACAGGGGGCTCTTCGGATGAACACTGAAGCTTTCTTT
TRBD1	TRBV5-1	TRBJ1-2	NA	CASSGTGESLSNYGYTF	TGCGCCAGCAGCGGGACAGGAGAGAGCTTGTCTAACTATGGCTACACCTTC
NA	TRBV7-3	TRBJ2-5	NA	CASSAAGTRQETQYF	TGTGCCAGCAGCGCGGCCGGGACACGGCAAGAGACCCAGTACTTC
NA	TRBV6-1	TRBJ2-7	few	CASTYEQYF	TGTGCCAGCACCTACGAGCAGTACTTC
TRBD2	TRBV25-1	TRBJ2-2	NA	CASSDGRANTGELFF	TGTGCCAGCAGTGATGGGAGGGCGAACACCGGGGAGCTGTTTTTT
TRBD2	TRBV28	TRBJ2-1	NA	CASSLPGLAGGYISSYNEQFF	TGTGCCAGCAGTCTCCCGGGACTAGCGGGAGGATACATTAGCTCCTACAATGAGCAGTTCTTC
NA	TRBV10-2	TRBJ2-5	NA	CASSGSRETQYF	TGCGCCAGCAGTGGTAGTAGGGAGACCCAGTACTTC
TRBD1	TRBV14	TRBJ2-7	NA	CASSQRRAGQGAREQYF	TGTGCCAGCAGCCAACGAAGGGCGGGGCAGGGGGCAAGAGAGCAGTACTTC
NA	TRBV18	TRBJ2-1	once	CASSPITGSEFF	TGTGCCAGCTCACCGATTACAGGGTCTGAGTTCTTC
TRBD1	TRBV10-3	TRBJ2-3	NA	CAIRTGTGLFKSTDTQYF	TGTGCCATCAGGACCGGGACAGGACTCTTTAAAAGCACAGATACGCAGTATTTT
NA	TRBV13	TRBJ1-6	NA	CASSLGGGQRRNSPLHF	TGTGCCAGCAGCTTAGGAGGGGGGCAAAGAAGGAATTCACCCCTCCACTTT
NA	TRBV5-1	TRBJ2-5	once	CASSFGRTSSQETQYF	TGCGCCAGCAGCTTTGGCCGAACTAGTAGCCAAGAGACCCAGTACTTC